Presented here are 10 T cell receptor beta chains from one specimen sequenced in a study of OX40 agonist ivuxolimab in advanced cancers. Sequencing was performed with immunoSEQ multiplex PCR; in TCRdb, only in-frame clones are kept and a portion is missing. Of more than 9,000 clones listed, approximately 70% are singletons. Sample: CD4+ or CD8+ T cells sorted from blood, taken in a trial of the OX40 agonist ivuxolimab. These receptors were collected from an adult with an advanced solid tumor such as melanoma, head and neck, liver or kidney cancer.

As concerns this clone: One end of the junction varies from germline; a read error may be responsible. The chain is built from TRBV5-3 and TRBJ1-1; TRBD1 agrees at 8 bases. TRBV5-3 is filed as an ORF, its function uncertain. This CDR3 comprises 15 residues. The CDR3 DNA reads TGTGCCAGCAGCTCCTATAGCGACAGGGGACCTGAAGCTTTCTTT. Translated, it gives CASSSYSDRGPEAFF.

Relative to its sample, this clone is medium-sized. The gene calls are TRBV27 and TRBJ2-7, with TRBD2 as a possible D gene (6 bases). The V end was cut by 5 bases, the J end by 5 bases, with 28 bases between. Per germline, CDR1 MNHEY and CDR2 SMNVEV (reference sequence). The CDR3 sequence is 18 residues long. DNA of the CDR3: TGTGCCAGCAGTCTAACAGGTGGTAGTCTTAGGACTACGAACGAGCAGTACTTC. Its translation is CASSLTGGSLRTTNEQYF.

This clone was counted between two and nine times. This same CDR3 is encoded by further DNA sequences in the sample. V gene TRBV27 combines with J gene TRBJ1-1; D not certain. CDR3 length: 11 residues. Trimming stripped 11 bases from V and 1 base from J, with 8 bases between. The germline V gene encodes CDR1 MNHEY and CDR2 SMNVEV (reference sequence). The CDR3 loop reads CASHGNTEAFF. The CDR3, as DNA: TGTGCCTCGCATGGGAACACTGAAGCTTTCTTT.

The chain combines TRBV5-1 with TRBJ2-5, with D possibly being TRBD1 (5 bases). Germline values: CDR1 SGHRS, CDR2 YFSETQ. V was cut by 0 bases and J by 0 bases, with 6 bases left in between. The length of the CDR3 is 14 residues. The CDR3 DNA follows: TGCGCCAGCAGCTTGGGACAGTACCAAGAGACCCAGTACTTC. This sequence encodes CASSLGQYQETQYF.

By sample share, this clone is medium-sized. The gene calls are TRBV28 and TRBJ1-1, with 8 bases aligning to TRBD1. The V gene's germline CDR1 is MDHEN and CDR2 SYDVKM. CDR3 length: 17 residues. The junction had 7 bases not matched to a gene; V was cut back by 1 base and J by 0 bases. DNA of the CDR3: TGTGCCAGCAGTTTATCTCTGGACAGGGTCATGAACACTGAAGCTTTCTTT. Amino acid sequence: CASSLSLDRVMNTEAFF.

J is TRBJ1-2 and V is TRBV29-1, with D perhaps matching TRBD1 (6 bases). The CDR3 has 13 amino acids. Germline V gives CDR1 SQVTM, CDR2 ANQGSEA. Deletions cut 3 bases from V and 3 bases from J, with 11 bases between. The CDR3, as DNA: TGCAGCGTTGATTCAGGGGACGACTATGGCTACACCTTC. Amino acid sequence: CSVDSGDDYGYTF. Based on the CDR3 plus reference TRBV29-1 and TRBJ1-2, the full variable domain is SAVISQKPSRDICQRGTSLTIQCQVDSQVTMMFWYRQQPGQSLTLIATANQGSEATYESGFVIDKFPISRPNLTFSTLTVSNMSPEDSSIYLCSVDSGDDYGYTFGSGTRLTVV.

V is TRBV6-5 and J is TRBJ2-1; perhaps TRBD2 as D (5 bases). This CDR3 spans 16 amino acids. V lost 0 bases to trimming and J lost 4 bases, with 13 bases between them. Germline CDR1 MNHEY, CDR2 SVGAGI. DNA of the CDR3: TGTGCCAGCAGTTACTCGAGAGGGTCAACGTACAATGAGCAGTTCTTC. Protein sequence: CASSYSRGSTYNEQFF.

V is TRBV6-1 and J is TRBJ2-1; 9 bases match TRBD2. Germline V gene data show CDR1 as MNHNS and CDR2 as SASEGT. This CDR3 is 16 amino acids long. The ends lost 2 bases at V and 4 bases at J; junction bases unmatched: 6. Here the CDR3 reads CASSELGGGDYNEQFF. In nucleotides, the CDR3 is TGTGCCAGCAGTGAACTGGGCGGGGGGGATTACAATGAGCAGTTCTTC.

The chain has TRBV9 and TRBJ2-1, with unresolved D. The CDR3 is made up of 15 amino acids. Germline CDR1 SGDLS, CDR2 YYNGEE. The V end lost 2 bases, the J end lost 8 bases, and 17 bases lay between the germline ends. CDR3 nucleotide sequence: TGTGCCAGCAGCGTTTACGACTTGCCCCAGTATGAGCAGTTCTTC. It specifies CASSVYDLPQYEQFF.

The chain joins TRBV7-9 to TRBJ2-1; weak D call: TRBD2 (6 bases). The V and J ends lost 8 bases and 2 bases respectively, with 16 bases between them. CDR3 length: 15 residues. Per the germline V gene, CDR1 is SEHNR and CDR2 is FQNEAQ (reference sequence). As DNA, the CDR3 is TGTGCCAGCCTCGTGATGGGAGGAACCTACAATGAGCAGTTCTTC. Translation gives CASLVMGGTYNEQFF.